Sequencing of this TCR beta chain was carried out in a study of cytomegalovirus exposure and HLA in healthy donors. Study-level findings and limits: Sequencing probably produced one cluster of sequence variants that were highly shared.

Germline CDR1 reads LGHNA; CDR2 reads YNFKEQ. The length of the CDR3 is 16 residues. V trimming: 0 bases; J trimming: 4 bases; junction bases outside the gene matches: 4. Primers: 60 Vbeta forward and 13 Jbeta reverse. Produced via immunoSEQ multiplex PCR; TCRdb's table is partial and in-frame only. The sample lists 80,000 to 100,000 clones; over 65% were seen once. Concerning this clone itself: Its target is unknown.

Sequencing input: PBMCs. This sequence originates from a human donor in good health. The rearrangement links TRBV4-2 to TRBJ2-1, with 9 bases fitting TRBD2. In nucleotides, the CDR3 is TGTGCCAGCAGCCAAGATGGCGGGGGGGTGTACAATGAGCAGTTCTTC. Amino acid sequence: CASSQDGGGVYNEQFF.